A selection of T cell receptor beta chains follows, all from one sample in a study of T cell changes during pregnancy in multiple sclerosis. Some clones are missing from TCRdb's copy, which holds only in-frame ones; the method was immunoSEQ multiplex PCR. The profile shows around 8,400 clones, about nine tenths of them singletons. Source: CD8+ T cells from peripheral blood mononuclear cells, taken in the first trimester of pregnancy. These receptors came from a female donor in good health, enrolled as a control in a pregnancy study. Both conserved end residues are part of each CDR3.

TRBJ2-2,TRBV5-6,CASSLVYLGELFF
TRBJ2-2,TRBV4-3,CASSHVLAGGPTGELFF
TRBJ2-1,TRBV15,CATRGVSGYNEQFF
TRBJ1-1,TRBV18,CASSPSDSNTEAFF
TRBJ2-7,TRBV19,CASSPRTGISYEQYF
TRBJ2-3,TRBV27,CASSSLGDTQYF
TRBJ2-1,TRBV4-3,CASSQDASPQQFF
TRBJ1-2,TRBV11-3,CASSGRSHGYTF
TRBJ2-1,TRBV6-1,CASAVGKDSYNEQFF
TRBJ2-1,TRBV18,CASSPFGVSSYNEQFF
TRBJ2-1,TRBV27,CASSLSGGGSYNEQFF
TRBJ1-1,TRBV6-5,CASRQGRATEAFF
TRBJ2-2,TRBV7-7,CASSYRLGGANTGELFF
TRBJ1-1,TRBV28,CASSLGTGTMNTEAFF
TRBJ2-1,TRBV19,CASSIGQGYNEQFF
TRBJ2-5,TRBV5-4,CASTLAGSQETQYF
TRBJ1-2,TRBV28,CASSFGGGGGGYTF
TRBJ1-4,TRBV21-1,CASSKAPGQRSEKLFF
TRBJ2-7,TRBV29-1,CSVEGTGPEQYF
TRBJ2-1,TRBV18,CASSPLADEQFF
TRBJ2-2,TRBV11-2,CASSFGNTGELFF
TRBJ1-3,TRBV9,CASSVAGRHSGNTIYF
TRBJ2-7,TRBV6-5,CASSYSAGSYEQYF
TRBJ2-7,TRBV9,CASSLPRLAGIYEQYF
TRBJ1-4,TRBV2,CASSRGPGENEKLFF
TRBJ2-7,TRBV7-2,CASSLELAGPYEQYF
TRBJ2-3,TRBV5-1,CASSEGQGPDTQYF
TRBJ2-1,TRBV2,CASSGLDNEQFF
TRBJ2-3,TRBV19,CASSMTSGSYDTQYF
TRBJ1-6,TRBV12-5,CASGLGMSSGPNSPLHF
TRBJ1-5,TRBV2,CASSEARRDRNQPQHF
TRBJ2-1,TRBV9,CASSGGLDRWNEQFF
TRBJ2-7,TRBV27,CASSHRGSYEQYF
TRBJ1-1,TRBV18,CASSPYRGGNTEAFF
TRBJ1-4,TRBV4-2,CASSQGGSGSAEKLFF
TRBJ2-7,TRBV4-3,CASSQGLAGGQPYEQYF
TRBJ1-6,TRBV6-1,CASSEFDRALNSPLHF
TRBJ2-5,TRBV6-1,CASSFDTNWETQYF
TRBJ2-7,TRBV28,CASTFWASGPLGEQYF
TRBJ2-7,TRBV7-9,CASSPATVTYEQYF
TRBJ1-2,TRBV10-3,CAISRTGDGYTF
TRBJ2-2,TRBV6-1,CASSEARGTVTPRELFF